Shown below are 32 T cell receptor beta chains from a single sample sequenced in a study of control samples from healthy donors and cancer patients. Clones were read by immunoSEQ multiplex PCR, and TCRdb kept only the in-frame ones, dropping some. Of 74,000 or so clones in the sample, about 89% were seen once. The source material was blood. These receptors were obtained from a man aged 45-65 years in good health.

J is TRBJ2-1 and V is TRBV6-5; TRBD2 is a possible D gene (5 bases). Germline-derived CDR1 and CDR2 are MNHEY and SVGAGI. The CDR3 sequence is 15 residues long. V lost 7 bases and J lost 1, with 14 bases in between. CDR3 sequence: CASIPRETSYNEQFF. The CDR3 nucleotides are TGTGCCAGCATCCCCCGGGAAACTTCCTACAATGAGCAGTTCTTC.

In this sample, this clone turned up once. The gene calls are TRBV3-1 (or the pseudogene TRBV3-2) and TRBJ1-2; 10 bases map to TRBD1. The CDR3 runs to 15 residues. Trimming at V came to 4 bases and at J to 4 bases, leaving 6 bases not matched to a gene. Germline CDR1 reads LGHDT; CDR2 reads YNNKEL (reference sequence). CDR3 nucleotides: TGTGCCAGCAGCCTACGACAGGGGGCGGGCTATGGCTACACCTTC. It is translated as CASSLRQGAGYGYTF.

The V gene is TRBV3-1 (or the pseudogene TRBV3-2), the J gene TRBJ1-4; no clear D. V lost 1 base, J lost 8 bases, and 14 bases lay in between. The CDR3 runs 15 residues. The germline CDR1 and CDR2 sequences are LGHDT and YNNKEL (reference sequence). The CDR3 DNA sequence: TGTGCCAGCAGCCAAGGAAGCTCATTTGGGGAAAAACTGTTTTTT. Translating it yields CASSQGSSFGEKLFF.

In its sample, this clone ranks as medium-sized. The chain joins TRBV19 to TRBJ1-5; 8 bases fit TRBD1. The CDR3 is 15 residues long. The trim removed 3 bases at V and 4 bases at J, leaving 5 bases unmatched. CDR1 is LNHDA, CDR2 SQIVND, per germline (reference sequence). The CDR3 coding sequence is TGTGCCAGTAGTATTTGGACAGGGATTAATCAGCCCCAGCATTTT. Translated: CASSIWTGINQPQHF.

This clone was seen a handful of times. The chain links TRBV9 to TRBJ2-7; 10 nucleotides match TRBD2. This CDR3 is 14 amino acids long. Germline V gene sequence: CDR1 SGDLS, CDR2 YYNGEE. V lost 0 bases, J lost 6 bases, and 3 bases stayed unmatched. CDR3 coding DNA: TGTGCCAGCAGCGTAGAGGTAGCGGGGGGCGAGCAGTACTTC. Translated, it gives CASSVEVAGGEQYF.

The chain has TRBV7-9 and TRBJ2-3; either TRBD1 or TRBD2 may supply D (6 bases each). The CDR3 extends over 15 amino acids. The V end was cut by 4 bases, the J end by 7 bases, with 18 bases between. The V gene's germline CDR1 is SEHNR and CDR2 FQNEAQ (reference sequence). The CDR3 nucleotides read TGTGCCAGCAGCTCCTCGGGGGCAGGGGTGAATACGCAGTATTTT. Translation: CASSSSGAGVNTQYF.

The chain carries TRBV7-2 and TRBJ2-2; perhaps D is TRBD1 or TRBD2 (5 bases each). The V gene's germline CDR1 is SGHTA and CDR2 FQGNSA. This CDR3 is built from 14 residues. V was clipped by 5 bases and J by 7 bases, with 14 bases between them. This chain's CDR3 is CASSPRDPGGELFF. As DNA, the CDR3 is TGTGCCAGCAGCCCCCGGGACCCGGGCGGGGAGCTGTTTTTT. Combining the CDR3 with reference TRBV7-2 and TRBJ2-2 gives the whole variable domain GAGVSQSPSNKVTEKGKDVELRCDPISGHTALYWYRQSLGQGLEFLIYFQGNSAPDKSGLPSDRFSAERTGGSVSTLTIQRTQQEDSAVYLCASSPRDPGGELFFGEGSRLTVL.

The chain carries TRBV7-2 and TRBJ1-1, with D hard to call. This CDR3 contains 13 residues. Trimming took 1 base from V and 4 from J, leaving 7 bases between them. Germline assignment: CDR1 SGHTA and CDR2 FQGNSA. The CDR3: CASSLETGTEAFF. CDR3 bases: TGTGCCAGCAGCTTAGAAACGGGCACTGAAGCTTTCTTT.

The chain employs TRBV29-1 and TRBJ1-1; no clear D. The germline V gene encodes CDR1 SQVTM and CDR2 ANQGSEA. V lost 7 bases and J lost 6, with 15 bases in between. CDR3 length equals 12 residues. The CDR3, as DNA: TGCAGCGGCGGGCCCACGGAGCCTGAAGCTTTCTTT. Translated, it gives CSGGPTEPEAFF.

The chain employs TRBV7-9 and TRBJ2-1, with unresolved D. V dropped 5 bases and J dropped 2 bases, with 13 bases sitting between them. The V gene's germline CDR1 is SEHNR and CDR2 FQNEAQ (reference sequence). CDR3 length equals 15 residues. Here the CDR3 reads CASSRSDVPYNEQFF. Here the CDR3 DNA reads TGTGCCAGCAGCCGTTCTGACGTCCCCTACAATGAGCAGTTCTTC.

The chain carries TRBV10-3 and TRBJ1-2; 12 nucleotides line up with TRBD1. V lost 1 base to trimming and J lost 0 bases; unmatched junction nucleotides: 3. The CDR3 loop spans 17 amino acids. Germline V gene data show CDR1 as ENHRY and CDR2 as SYGVKD. CDR3 protein: CAISEWDRGRTNYGYTF. Written as DNA, the CDR3 is TGTGCCATCAGTGAGTGGGACAGGGGGCGGACTAACTATGGCTACACCTTC.

The chain employs TRBV6-6 and TRBJ2-3; D possibly corresponds to TRBD2 (7 bases). V was clipped by 8 bases and J by 0 bases, with 12 bases between them. This CDR3 is 14 amino acids long. Germline loops: CDR1 MNHNY, CDR2 SVGAGI (reference sequence). The CDR3 reads CASVGGGSTDTQYF. The CDR3 coding sequence is TGTGCCAGCGTTGGGGGGGGCAGCACAGATACGCAGTATTTT.

The chain uses TRBV29-1 and TRBJ1-2; D is possibly TRBD1 (5 bases). In germline, CDR1 is SQVTM, CDR2 ANQGSEA. The CDR3 totals 13 residues. V lost 1 base, J lost 7 bases, and 13 bases lay in between. The CDR3 region is CSVEGYSGGGYTF. Written as DNA, the CDR3 is TGCAGCGTTGAAGGTTATTCGGGGGGTGGCTACACCTTC.

The chain employs TRBV10-3 and TRBJ1-5; TRBD1 aligns across 8 bases. CDR1 is ENHRY and CDR2 is SYGVKD in the germline V gene. The CDR3 runs to 13 residues. Unmatched junction bases numbered 2, after V lost 6 bases and J lost 4 bases. CDR3 DNA: TGTGCCATCAGCGGGACAGGAAATCAGCCCCAGCATTTT. It encodes CAISGTGNQPQHF.

The rearrangement joins TRBV7-2 to TRBJ2-3; TRBD2 matches at 16 bases. Per the germline V gene, CDR1 is SGHTA and CDR2 is FQGNSA. V shed 7 bases, J shed 3 bases, and the junction held 13 bases outside the gene matches. This CDR3 has 19 amino acids. The CDR3 region is CASTHPPGLAGGPTDTQYF. CDR3 coding DNA: TGTGCCAGCACCCACCCTCCGGGACTAGCGGGGGGGCCGACAGATACGCAGTATTTT.

The V and J genes are TRBV2 and TRBJ1-4, with D hard to call. The CDR3 is made up of 15 amino acids. CDR1 and CDR2 from the germline V gene are SNHLY and FYNNEI. Between the trimmed V and J ends, which lost 8 bases and 0 bases, there was a span of 13 bases. CDR3 sequence reads: CASGPRVATNEKLFF. CDR3 coding DNA: TGTGCCAGCGGGCCGAGAGTTGCAACTAATGAAAAACTGTTTTTT. The whole variable domain, remainder taken from reference TRBV2 and TRBJ1-4, is EPEVTQTPSHQVTQMGQEVILRCVPISNHLYFYWYRQILGQKVEFLVSFYNNEISEKSEIFDDQFSVERPDGSNFTLKIRSTKLEDSAMYFCASGPRVATNEKLFFGSGTQLSVL.

This rearrangement joins TRBV10-1 to TRBJ2-7; D remains ambiguous. Trimming shortened V by 0 bases and J by 2 bases, and 8 bases separated the two germline ends. CDR3 length: 14 amino acids. CDR1 is WNHNN, CDR2 SYGVQD, per germline (reference sequence). CDR3 sequence (DNA): TGCGCCAGCAGTGAGTCCGGCAGAACCTACGAGCAGTACTTC. Translation: CASSESGRTYEQYF.

The CDR3 sequence is CAIGLQGAGNTEAFF. Written as DNA, the CDR3 is TGTGCCATCGGACTACAGGGGGCCGGGAACACTGAAGCTTTCTTT. This chain links TRBV10-3 with TRBJ1-1; TRBD1 agrees at 9 bases. The CDR3 loop spans 15 amino acids. Germline lookup yields CDR1 ENHRY and CDR2 SYGVKD. The ends lost 8 bases at V and 1 base at J; junction bases unmatched: 8.

This clone was counted once. This chain uses TRBV4-3 with TRBJ1-2; D uncertain. Looked up from germline, CDR1 is LGHNA and CDR2 is YSLEER. The V gene lost 0 bases and the J gene lost 4 bases, with 12 bases spanning the gap. This CDR3 has 15 residues. The CDR3 reads CASSQEAVIGYGYTF. The CDR3 DNA follows: TGCGCCAGCAGCCAAGAGGCCGTTATCGGCTATGGCTACACCTTC.

V usage is TRBV11-2 and J usage is TRBJ2-6; D unresolved. V shed 4 bases and J shed 2 bases, with 0 bases lying between them. The germline V gene encodes CDR1 SGHAT and CDR2 FQNNGV. The CDR3 is made up of 12 amino acids. The CDR3 coding sequence is TGTGCCAGCAGCTCTGGGGCCAACGTCCTGACTTTC. Translating it yields CASSSGANVLTF. The full variable domain, its missing parts supplied by reference TRBV11-2 and TRBJ2-6, is EAGVAQSPRYKIIEKRQSVAFWCNPISGHATLYWYQQILGQGPKLLIQFQNNGVVDDSQLPKDRFSAERLKGVDSTLKIQPAKLEDSAVYLCASSSGANVLTFGAGSRLTVL.

The rearrangement links TRBV11-2 to TRBJ1-3, with 9 positions matching TRBD1. Germline CDR1 reads SGHAT; CDR2 reads FQNNGV. Losses at the gene ends were 3 bases for V and 4 bases for J; bases not matched to a gene: 7. CDR3 size: 16 residues. CDR3 sequence reads: CASSFLTGGFGNTIYF. In DNA form, the CDR3 reads TGTGCCAGCAGCTTTTTGACAGGGGGTTTCGGAAACACCATATATTTT.

This sequence joins TRBV7-9 and TRBJ2-3, with TRBD2 matching 8 bases. Germline V gene data show CDR1 as SEHNR and CDR2 as FQNEAQ (reference sequence). The trim removed 5 bases at V and 4 bases at J, leaving 5 bases unmatched. The CDR3 contains 14 residues. The chain's CDR3 is CASSNGLAADTQYF. DNA for the CDR3: TGTGCCAGCAGCAATGGACTAGCAGCAGATACGCAGTATTTT.

V gene TRBV3-1 (or the pseudogene TRBV3-2) combines with J gene TRBJ1-1, with TRBD1 matching over 9 bases. In germline, CDR1 is LGHDT, CDR2 YNNKEL (reference sequence). The CDR3 loop spans 14 amino acids. Losses at the gene ends were 7 bases for V and 2 bases for J; bases not matched to a gene: 5. Here the CDR3 reads CASTLTGGNTEAFF. The CDR3 nucleotides are TGTGCCAGCACCTTAACAGGGGGCAACACTGAAGCTTTCTTT.

J is TRBJ2-7 and V is TRBV7-2; TRBD1 matches 9 bases. V trimming: 5 bases; J trimming: 7 bases; junction bases outside the gene matches: 6. The CDR3 is 13 amino acids. Germline values: CDR1 SGHTA, CDR2 FQGNSA. The CDR3 nucleotides read TGTGCCAGCAGCCAGGGACAGGGCGGTGAGCAGTACTTC. Translation gives CASSQGQGGEQYF.

In regard to this clone: This CDR3 is also generated by other DNA sequences in the sample. The chain couples TRBV19 to TRBJ1-1; D may be TRBD1 (5 bases). V was clipped by 7 bases and J by 4 bases, with 16 bases between them. This CDR3 region has 14 residues. Germline assignment: CDR1 LNHDA and CDR2 SQIVND (reference sequence). CDR3 sequence (DNA): TGTGCCAGTACAGGGCGGGGGTTAGGCACTGAAGCTTTCTTT. Protein sequence: CASTGRGLGTEAFF. The complete variable domain, with remaining parts taken from reference TRBV19 and TRBJ1-1, reads DGGITQSPKYLFRKEGQNVTLSCEQNLNHDAMYWYRQDPGQGLRLIYYSQIVNDFQKGDIAEGYSVSREKKESFPLTVTSAQKNPTAFYLCASTGRGLGTEAFFGQGTRLTVV.

The chain joins TRBV9 to TRBJ1-2; 10 bases match TRBD1. Germline lookup yields CDR1 SGDLS and CDR2 YYNGEE. V trimming: 4 bases; J trimming: 7 bases; junction bases outside the gene matches: 13. CDR3 size: 16 residues. The CDR3 coding sequence is TGTGCCAGCAGCCCTCACAGCCCGACAGGGGGCCGTGGCTACACCTTC. Translating gives CASSPHSPTGGRGYTF.

This clone was detected only once. The V and J genes are TRBV15 and TRBJ1-4; a weak D match, TRBD1 (5 bases). Germline assignment: CDR1 LNHNV and CDR2 YYDKDF (reference sequence). The CDR3 is made up of 15 amino acids. Trimming took 5 bases from V and 5 from J, leaving 15 bases between them. The chain's CDR3 is CATSPSRRANEKLFF. The CDR3 DNA reads TGTGCCACCAGCCCTAGCCGCAGGGCCAATGAAAAACTGTTTTTT.

The chain joins TRBV5-4 to TRBJ2-3; 9 nucleotides line up with TRBD1. The ends lost 1 base at V and 5 bases at J; junction bases unmatched: 8. This CDR3 has 16 amino acids. The germline gives CDR1 SGHNT, CDR2 YYREEE (reference sequence). CDR3 bases: TGTGCCAGCAGCTTGCAAATGACAGGGGGGGAAGATACGCAGTATTTT. It yields the protein CASSLQMTGGEDTQYF.

The CDR3 sequence is CASSYSGTGPVEQYF. CDR3 sequence (DNA): TGTGCCAGCAGTTACTCGGGGACGGGACCTGTCGAGCAGTACTTC. The rearrangement links TRBV6-5 to TRBJ2-7, with D perhaps TRBD1 or TRBD2 (5 bases each). Per germline, CDR1 MNHEY and CDR2 SVGAGI. The CDR3 runs to 15 residues. The V end was cut by 0 bases, the J end by 6 bases, with 15 bases between.

The J gene is TRBJ1-3, the V gene TRBV5-5; D possibly corresponds to TRBD1 (6 bases). From germline, CDR1 is SGHKS and CDR2 YYEKEE (reference sequence). V lost 6 bases and J 1 base, leaving 11 bases between the germline ends. The CDR3 loop spans 14 amino acids. CDR3 nucleotide sequence: TGTGCCAGCAAAAAAGGGGGGTCTGGAAACACCATATATTTT. It encodes CASKKGGSGNTIYF.

The CDR3 here is CATSDPGAASGNTIYF. CDR3 DNA sequence: TGTGCCACCAGTGATCCCGGGGCCGCATCTGGAAACACCATATATTTT. The V gene is TRBV24-1, the J gene TRBJ1-3; possible D gene TRBD1, 5 bases. V was pared by 3 bases and J by 1 base, with 12 bases between. Germline loops: CDR1 KGHDR, CDR2 SFDVKD. The CDR3 has 16 amino acids.

V and J are TRBV27 and TRBJ2-3, with TRBD1 matching 9 bases. With V trimmed by 5 bases and J by 2 bases, 14 bases remained unmatched. Germline loops: CDR1 MNHEY, CDR2 SMNVEV (reference sequence). The length of the CDR3 is 18 residues. CDR3 DNA: TGTGCCAGCAGTCTCTGGATCTTGGGACAGGGAACCACAGATACGCAGTATTTT. Its protein is CASSLWILGQGTTDTQYF.